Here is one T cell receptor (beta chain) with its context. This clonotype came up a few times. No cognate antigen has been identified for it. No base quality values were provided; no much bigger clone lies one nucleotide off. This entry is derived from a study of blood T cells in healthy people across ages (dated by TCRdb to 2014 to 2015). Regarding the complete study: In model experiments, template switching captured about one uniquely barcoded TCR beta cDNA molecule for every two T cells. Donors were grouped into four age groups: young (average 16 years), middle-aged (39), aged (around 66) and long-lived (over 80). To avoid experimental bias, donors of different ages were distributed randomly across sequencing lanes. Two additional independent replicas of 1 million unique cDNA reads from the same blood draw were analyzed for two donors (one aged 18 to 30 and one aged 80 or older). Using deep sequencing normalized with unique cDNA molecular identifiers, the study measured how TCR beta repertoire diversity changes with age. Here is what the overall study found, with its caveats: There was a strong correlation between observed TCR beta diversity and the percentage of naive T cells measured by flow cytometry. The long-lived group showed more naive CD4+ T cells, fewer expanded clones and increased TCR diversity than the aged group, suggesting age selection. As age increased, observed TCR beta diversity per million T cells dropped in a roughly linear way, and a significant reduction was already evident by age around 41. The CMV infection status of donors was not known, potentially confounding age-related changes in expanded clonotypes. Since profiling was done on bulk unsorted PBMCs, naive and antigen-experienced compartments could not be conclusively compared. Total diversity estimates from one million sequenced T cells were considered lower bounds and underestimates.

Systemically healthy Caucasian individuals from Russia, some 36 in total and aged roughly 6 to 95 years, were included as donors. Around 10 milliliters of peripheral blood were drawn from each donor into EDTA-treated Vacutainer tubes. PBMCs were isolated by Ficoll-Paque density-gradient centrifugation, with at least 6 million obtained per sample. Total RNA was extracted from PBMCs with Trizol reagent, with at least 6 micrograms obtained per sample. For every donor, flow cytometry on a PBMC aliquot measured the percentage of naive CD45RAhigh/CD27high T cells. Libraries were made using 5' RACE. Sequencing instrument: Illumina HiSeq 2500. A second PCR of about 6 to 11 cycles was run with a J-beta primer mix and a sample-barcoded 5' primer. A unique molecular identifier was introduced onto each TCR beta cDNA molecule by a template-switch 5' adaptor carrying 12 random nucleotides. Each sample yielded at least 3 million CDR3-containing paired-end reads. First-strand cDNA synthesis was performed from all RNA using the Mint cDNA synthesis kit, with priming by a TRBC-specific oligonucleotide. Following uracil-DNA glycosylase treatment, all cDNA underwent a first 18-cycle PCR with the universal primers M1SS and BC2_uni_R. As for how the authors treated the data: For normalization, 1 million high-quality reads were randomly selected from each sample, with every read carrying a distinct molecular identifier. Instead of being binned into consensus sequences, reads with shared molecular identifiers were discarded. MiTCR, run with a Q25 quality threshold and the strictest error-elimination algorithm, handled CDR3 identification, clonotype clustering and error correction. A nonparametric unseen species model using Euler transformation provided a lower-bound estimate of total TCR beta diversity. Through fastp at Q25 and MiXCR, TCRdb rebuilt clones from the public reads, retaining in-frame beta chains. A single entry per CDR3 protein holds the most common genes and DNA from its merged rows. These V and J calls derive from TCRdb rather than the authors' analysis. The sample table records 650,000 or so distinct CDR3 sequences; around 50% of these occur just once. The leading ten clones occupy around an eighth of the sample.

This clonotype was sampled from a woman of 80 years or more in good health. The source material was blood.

The CDR3 loop reads CSATTEHNYGYTF. DNA sequence: TGCAGTGCTACCACCGAACATAACTATGGCTACACCTTC. The rearranged segments are TRBV20-1 and TRBJ1-2; the D gene cannot be named for sure. From the cysteine through the phenylalanine, the CDR3 covers 13 amino acids. Just the 39-base CDR3 DNA is kept, in frame starting at base 1. CDR1 and CDR2, looked up from the germline V gene (reference sequence), are DFQATT and SNEGSKA. Cut back by 4 bases and 1 base, the V and J ends lie 10 bases apart.